This entry features one T cell receptor beta chain sequence. TCRdb's copy holds only in-frame clones and misses some; the assay was immunoSEQ multiplex PCR. This sample carries some 2 million clones, 95% of them seen once, and the ten largest clones take more than 0.1%. The data were taken from a study of shared clonotypes between healthy human individuals. The CDR3 is made up of 17 amino acids. Germline-derived CDR1 and CDR2 are MGHRA and YSYEKL. V was pared by 1 base and J by 0 bases, with 13 bases between. CD45RA-negative memory and CD45RA+ naive subsets were split from the CD4+ cells. The source is a man between 18 and 35 years old in good health. The sample taken for sequencing was naive CD4+ T cells sorted from blood. Described subset: CD45RA+ positively selected. The rearrangement links TRBV4-1 to TRBJ2-4; the D is unclear. Written as DNA, the CDR3 is TGCGCCAGCAGCCAAGTTCCGCAGGCACTAGCCAAAAACATTCAGTACTTC. This translates into CASSQVPQALAKNIQYF.